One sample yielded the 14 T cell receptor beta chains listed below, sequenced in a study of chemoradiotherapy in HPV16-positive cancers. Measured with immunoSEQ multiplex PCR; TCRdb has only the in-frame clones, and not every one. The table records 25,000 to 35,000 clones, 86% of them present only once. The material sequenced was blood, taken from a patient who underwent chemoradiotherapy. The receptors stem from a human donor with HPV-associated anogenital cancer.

The CDR3, as DNA: TGCAGTGCTTCGAACACTGAAGCTTTCTTT. Amino acids: CSASNTEAFF. The J gene is TRBJ1-1, the V gene TRBV20-1; D not certain. CDR1 is DFQATT, CDR2 SNEGSKA, per germline (reference sequence). The V end was cut by 5 bases, the J end by 1 base, with 2 bases between. The CDR3 is made up of 10 amino acids.

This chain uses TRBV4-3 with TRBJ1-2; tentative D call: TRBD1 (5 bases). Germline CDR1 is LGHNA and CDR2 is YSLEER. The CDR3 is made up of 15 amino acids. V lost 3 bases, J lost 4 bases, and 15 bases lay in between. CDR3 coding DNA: TGCGCCAGCAGCCATGAAGGACTCCAGGGCTATGGCTACACCTTC. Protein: CASSHEGLQGYGYTF.

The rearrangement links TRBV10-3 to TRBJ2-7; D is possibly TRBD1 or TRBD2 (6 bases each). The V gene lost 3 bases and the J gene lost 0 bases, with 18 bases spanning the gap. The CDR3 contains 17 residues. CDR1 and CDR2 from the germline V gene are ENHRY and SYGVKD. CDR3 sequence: CAISEGWAGGISYEQYF. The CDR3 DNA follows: TGTGCCATCAGTGAAGGTTGGGCCGGGGGCATCTCCTACGAGCAGTACTTC.

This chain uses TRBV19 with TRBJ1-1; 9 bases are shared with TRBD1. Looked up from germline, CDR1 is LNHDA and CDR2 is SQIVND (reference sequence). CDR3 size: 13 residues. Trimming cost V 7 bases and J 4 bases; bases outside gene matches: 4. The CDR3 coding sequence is TGTGCCAGTACCCCGACAGGGGGCACTGAAGCTTTCTTT. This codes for CASTPTGGTEAFF.

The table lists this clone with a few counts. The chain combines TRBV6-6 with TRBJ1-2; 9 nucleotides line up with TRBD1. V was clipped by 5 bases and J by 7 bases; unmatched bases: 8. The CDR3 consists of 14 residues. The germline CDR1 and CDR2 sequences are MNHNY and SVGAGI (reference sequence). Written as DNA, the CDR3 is TGTGCCAGCAGTACTACAGGGGGCGCGTTTGGCTACACCTTC. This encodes CASSTTGGAFGYTF.

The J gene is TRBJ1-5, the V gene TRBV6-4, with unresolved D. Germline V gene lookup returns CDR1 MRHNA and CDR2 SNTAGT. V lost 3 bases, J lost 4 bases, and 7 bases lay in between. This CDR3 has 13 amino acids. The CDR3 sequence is CASSEEINQPQHF. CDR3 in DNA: TGTGCCAGCAGTGAAGAGATTAATCAGCCCCAGCATTTT.

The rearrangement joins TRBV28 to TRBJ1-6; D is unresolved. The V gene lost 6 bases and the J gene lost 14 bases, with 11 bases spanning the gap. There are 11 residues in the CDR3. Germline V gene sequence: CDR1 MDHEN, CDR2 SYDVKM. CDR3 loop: CASRGSSALHF. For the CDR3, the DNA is TGTGCCAGCAGAGGGTCCTCCGCCCTCCACTTT.

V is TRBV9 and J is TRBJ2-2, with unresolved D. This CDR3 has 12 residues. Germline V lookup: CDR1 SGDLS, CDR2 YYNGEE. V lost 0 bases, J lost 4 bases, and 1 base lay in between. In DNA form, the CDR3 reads TGTGCCAGCAGCGTAGTCACCGGGGAGCTGTTTTTT. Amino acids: CASSVVTGELFF.

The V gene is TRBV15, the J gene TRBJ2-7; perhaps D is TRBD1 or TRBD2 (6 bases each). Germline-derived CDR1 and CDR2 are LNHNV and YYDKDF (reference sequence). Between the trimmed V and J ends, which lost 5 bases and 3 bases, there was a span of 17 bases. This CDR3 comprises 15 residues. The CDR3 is CATSPTRGPNYEQYF. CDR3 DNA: TGTGCCACCAGCCCTACCCGGGGGCCGAACTACGAGCAGTACTTC.

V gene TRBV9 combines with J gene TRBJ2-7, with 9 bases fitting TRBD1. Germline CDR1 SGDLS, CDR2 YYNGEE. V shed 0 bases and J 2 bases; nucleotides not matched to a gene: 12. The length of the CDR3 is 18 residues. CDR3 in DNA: TGTGCCAGCAGCGTAGCATCCCCAACAGGGGGCATGACCTACGAGCAGTACTTC. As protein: CASSVASPTGGMTYEQYF.

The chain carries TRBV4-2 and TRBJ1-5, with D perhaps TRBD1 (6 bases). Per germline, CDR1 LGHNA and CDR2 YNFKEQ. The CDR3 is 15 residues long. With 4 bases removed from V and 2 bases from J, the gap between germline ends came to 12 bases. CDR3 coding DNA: TGTGCCAGCAGCCTCAACCCAGGGGGCAATCAGCCCCAGCATTTT. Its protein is CASSLNPGGNQPQHF.

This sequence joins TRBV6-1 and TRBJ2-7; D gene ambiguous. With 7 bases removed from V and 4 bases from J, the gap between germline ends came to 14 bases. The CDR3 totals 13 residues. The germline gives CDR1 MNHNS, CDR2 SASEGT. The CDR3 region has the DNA TGTGCCAGCATTGCCCCCGCATCTTACGAGCAGTACTTC. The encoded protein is CASIAPASYEQYF.

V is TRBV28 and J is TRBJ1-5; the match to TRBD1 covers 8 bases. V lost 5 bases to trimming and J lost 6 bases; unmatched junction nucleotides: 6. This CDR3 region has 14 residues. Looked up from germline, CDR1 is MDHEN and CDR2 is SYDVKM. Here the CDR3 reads CASSIRQGIQPQHF. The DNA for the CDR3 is TGTGCCAGCAGTATAAGACAGGGGATTCAGCCCCAGCATTTT.

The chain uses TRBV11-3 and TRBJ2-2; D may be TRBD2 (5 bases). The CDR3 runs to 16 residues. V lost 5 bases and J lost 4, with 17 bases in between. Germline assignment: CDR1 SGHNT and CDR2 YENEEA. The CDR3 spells CASSPRSSSGTGELFF. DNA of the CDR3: TGTGCCAGCAGCCCCCGTTCCTCCAGCGGCACCGGGGAGCTGTTTTTT.